This T cell receptor beta chain was sequenced in a study of CD8+CD57+ T cells in acquired aplastic anemia. Researchers used genomic DNA as the template to profile TCR beta VDJ and CDR3. TCRdb passed the reads through MiXCR, listing each CDR3 protein once. The sample records 98,000 or so distinct CDR3 sequences, approximately 48% being singletons. This receptor was obtained from a human donor in good health, serving as a control. The material sequenced was sorted CD4+, CD8+, or CD8+CD57+ T cells (not recorded which) from PBMCs.

CDR3 region: CASSEITYEQYF. For the CDR3, the DNA is TGTGCCAGCAGTGAGATTACCTACGAGCAGTACTTC. The chain is built from TRBV9 and TRBJ2-7; D gene uncertain. CDR3 length equals 12 residues. Per the germline V gene, CDR1 is SGDLS and CDR2 is YYNGEE. Trimming stripped 5 bases from V and 2 bases from J, with 8 bases between.